There are many counts of the clone carrying this TCR beta chain. The data derive from a study of regulatory T cells in long-lasting Graves disease. CDR3 regions were amplified by Arm-PCR using iRepertoire HTBI primers to build TCR beta libraries. In TCRdb, the multiplex PCR reads were re-called with MiXCR into one record per CDR3 protein. Of more than 450,000 distinct CDR3 sequences listed, more than 10% are singletons. Time point noted: newly diagnosed GD, antithyroid drugs for less than 3 months. The TCR library was prepared using RNA isolated from PBMCs. The data were also submitted as part of a second study, on T cells in Graves' hyperthyroidism and ophthalmopathy. That source notes: Researchers ran a first-round RT-PCR on the TCR CDR3 using the HTBI primer set.

The origin of this receptor is a woman under 40 with Graves disease. The sequences come from peripheral blood mononuclear cells (PBMCs), collected at new diagnosis, from a patient treated with antithyroid drugs.

This CDR3 is CASSAGAQAAYEQYF. CDR3 sequence (DNA): TGTGCCAGCAGTGCCGGTGCCCAAGCGGCCTACGAGCAGTACTTC. The rearrangement joins TRBV9 to TRBJ2-7; the D gene is possibly TRBD2 (5 bases). The V gene lost 5 bases and the J gene lost 2 bases, with 17 bases spanning the gap. This CDR3 is built from 15 residues. Per the germline V gene, CDR1 is SGDLS and CDR2 is YYNGEE.